Below are 30 T cell receptor beta chains sequenced from a single sample in a study of blood T cell repertoires in COVID-19. Only in-frame clones appear in the TCRdb table, and some are missing; sequencing was by immunoSEQ multiplex PCR. Here the sample spans some 69,000 clones, about four fifths being singletons. The specimen sequenced was peripheral blood. These receptor sequences come from a woman aged 70-85 years with acute or convalescent COVID-19.

The gene calls are TRBV7-3 and TRBJ2-7; unclear D gene. V was pared by 4 bases and J by 6 bases, with 10 bases between. CDR3 length: 12 amino acids. Germline V gene sequence: CDR1 SGHTA, CDR2 FQGTGA. The CDR3 loop is CASSSLRSEQYF. DNA for the CDR3: TGTGCCAGCAGCTCCCTTAGGAGCGAGCAGTACTTC.

The chain links TRBV18 to TRBJ1-1, with TRBD1 matching 10 bases. The V gene end was trimmed by 6 bases and the J gene end by 4 bases; junction bases not matched to a gene: 11. Germline lookup yields CDR1 KGHSH and CDR2 LQKENI. The CDR3 totals 16 residues. CDR3 protein: CASSNRQGARGTEAFF. The CDR3 DNA follows: TGTGCCAGCTCCAATAGACAGGGGGCGCGGGGCACTGAAGCTTTCTTT.

V and J are TRBV28 and TRBJ2-7; 8 nucleotides agree with TRBD1. Germline trimming cut 0 bases from V and 5 bases from J; bases unmatched to any gene: 6. Germline CDR1 reads MDHEN; CDR2 reads SYDVKM. CDR3 length: 15 amino acids. The CDR3 DNA sequence: TGTGCCAGCAGTTTATGGTTGACAGGGGCGCACGAGCAGTACTTC. It yields the protein CASSLWLTGAHEQYF.

The chain combines TRBV11-2 with TRBJ2-5; TRBD2 aligns across 7 bases. The CDR3 sequence is 15 residues long. With V trimmed by 5 bases and J by 5 bases, 11 bases remained unmatched. Per germline, CDR1 SGHAT and CDR2 FQNNGV. The CDR3 coding sequence is TGTGCCAGCAGCCCCAAGAGGGGAGGGTGGGAGACCCAGTACTTC. Its protein product is CASSPKRGGWETQYF.

J is TRBJ2-5 and V is TRBV29-1, with a tentative D call TRBD1 (6 bases). Germline lookup yields CDR1 SQVTM and CDR2 ANQGSEA. The CDR3 runs 11 residues. CDR3: CAIQTGETQYF. The CDR3 region has the DNA TGCGCAATTCAAACAGGGGAGACCCAGTACTTC.

This clone has just a few counts. The chain combines TRBV10-2 with TRBJ2-3; 10 bases agree with TRBD2. The V and J ends lost 6 bases and 5 bases, in that order; junction bases with no gene match: 5. Germline V lookup: CDR1 WSHSY, CDR2 SAAADI. The CDR3 extends over 14 amino acids. DNA for the CDR3: TGCGCCAGCAGCCTAGCGGGAGCTGGAGATACGCAGTATTTT. Encoded protein: CASSLAGAGDTQYF.

This chain connects TRBV10-3 to TRBJ2-1, with D possibly matching TRBD2 (6 bases). This CDR3 contains 13 residues. The V gene's germline CDR1 is ENHRY and CDR2 SYGVKD. V lost 4 bases and J 8 bases, leaving 12 bases between the germline ends. This CDR3 is CAISAGAGHEQFF. The CDR3 DNA reads TGTGCCATCAGTGCGGGAGCCGGCCATGAGCAGTTCTTC.

V gene TRBV5-4 combines with J gene TRBJ1-2; 7 bases align to TRBD1. The CDR3 is made up of 13 amino acids. Germline CDR1 and CDR2: SGHNT and YYREEE (reference sequence). After removal of 4 bases from V and 7 bases from J, the junction contained 7 bases not matched to a gene. The CDR3 reads CASSPGQLVGYTF. In DNA, the CDR3 is TGTGCCAGCAGCCCGGGACAGCTAGTTGGCTACACCTTC.

V usage is TRBV28 and J usage is TRBJ2-1, with a possible D match to TRBD2 (6 bases). CDR1 and CDR2 from the germline V gene are MDHEN and SYDVKM. The CDR3 has 17 amino acids. V was pared by 3 bases and J by 1 base, with 16 bases between. Here the CDR3 reads CASSFGALARSYNEQFF. As DNA, the CDR3 is TGTGCCAGCAGTTTCGGCGCGCTAGCGAGATCCTACAATGAGCAGTTCTTC.

V is TRBV19 and J is TRBJ2-7; 10 bases are a match to TRBD2. The J segment lost 4 bases and the V segment lost 3 bases, leaving 3 bases of the junction unmatched. CDR1 is LNHDA, CDR2 SQIVND, per germline (reference sequence). The CDR3 extends over 14 amino acids. The CDR3 sequence: CASSISGRRYEQYF. The CDR3 region has the DNA TGTGCCAGTAGTATTAGCGGGAGGAGGTACGAGCAGTACTTC.

V and J are TRBV18 and TRBJ2-5; weak D call: TRBD1 (6 bases). The CDR3 extends over 14 amino acids. The V gene lost 1 base and the J gene lost 1 base, with 7 bases spanning the gap. CDR1 KGHSH and CDR2 LQKENI come from the germline V gene. The CDR3 nucleotides read TGTGCCAGCTCACCACAGACAGGCCAAGAGACCCAGTACTTC. Translation gives CASSPQTGQETQYF.

The chain recombines TRBV28 with TRBJ1-1; D gene ambiguous. The CDR3 loop spans 11 amino acids. Germline V gene data show CDR1 as MDHEN and CDR2 as SYDVKM. V was shortened by 6 bases and J by 8 bases, with 10 bases between the two germline ends. CDR3 in DNA: TGTGCCAGCAGCAGGTATTTGGAAGCTTTCTTT. This codes for CASSRYLEAFF.

This clone is a singleton in its sample. The CDR3 DNA follows: TGCGCCAGCAGCCCGGGACTAGCGGTTGAGCAGTTCTTC. Translation: CASSPGLAVEQFF. The chain carries TRBV5-1 and TRBJ2-1, with 11 bases aligning to TRBD2. The trim removed 4 bases at V and 9 bases at J, leaving 3 bases unmatched. Per germline, CDR1 SGHRS and CDR2 YFSETQ. The CDR3 covers 13 residues.

With regard to this clone: Different DNA sequences within this sample yield the same CDR3. V and J are TRBV27 and TRBJ1-1; 7 bases fit TRBD1. Germline lookup yields CDR1 MNHEY and CDR2 SMNVEV (reference sequence). The ends lost 8 bases at V and 1 base at J; junction bases unmatched: 4. CDR3 length equals 13 residues. The CDR3: CASGEGANTEAFF. CDR3 in DNA: TGTGCCAGCGGAGAGGGGGCGAACACTGAAGCTTTCTTT.

Only one count was recorded for this clone. J is TRBJ1-1 and V is TRBV5-1; 7 bases are shared with TRBD1. The V gene end was trimmed by 4 bases and the J gene end by 11 bases; junction bases not matched to a gene: 8. Germline V gene lookup returns CDR1 SGHRS and CDR2 YFSETQ. The CDR3 runs 12 residues. The CDR3 is CASSALTGWAFF. The CDR3 coding sequence is TGCGCCAGCAGCGCGCTGACAGGGTGGGCTTTCTTT.

This rearrangement joins TRBV6-5 to TRBJ1-4; D is ambiguous. CDR1 and CDR2 (germline): MNHEY, SVGAGI. This CDR3 region has 13 residues. With 6 bases removed from V and 8 bases from J, the gap between germline ends came to 13 bases. The CDR3 here is CASRGRWQEKLFF. DNA for the CDR3: TGTGCCAGCAGGGGGAGGTGGCAGGAAAAACTGTTTTTT.

The V call is TRBV10-2, the J call TRBJ2-7; TRBD1 matches 9 bases. The CDR3 sequence is 15 residues long. Germline trimming cut 6 bases from V and 4 bases from J; bases unmatched to any gene: 10. The germline V gene encodes CDR1 WSHSY and CDR2 SAAADI. For the CDR3, the DNA is TGCGCCAGCAGGGTTGCCGGGACAGGGATGTACGAGCAGTACTTC. Protein: CASRVAGTGMYEQYF.

This sequence joins TRBV19 and TRBJ2-7; D is possibly TRBD2 (5 bases). This CDR3 is built from 13 residues. Trimming pared 3 bases from V and 6 bases from J, leaving 12 bases between. Germline V gene lookup returns CDR1 LNHDA and CDR2 SQIVND (reference sequence). CDR3 amino acids: CASSIRSAFEQYF. CDR3 sequence (DNA): TGTGCCAGTAGTATCCGTAGCGCGTTCGAGCAGTACTTC.

The chain carries TRBV30 and TRBJ2-5; possibly TRBD1 for D (5 bases). Looked up from germline, CDR1 is GTSNPN and CDR2 is SVGIG (reference sequence). The CDR3 spans 16 residues. Trimming removed 0 bases at V and 5 bases at J, with 19 bases between. CDR3 nucleotide sequence: TGTGCCTGGAGTGTACCCCCGGCAGGGTTTGGGGAGACCCAGTACTTC. Translated, it gives CAWSVPPAGFGETQYF.

Concerning this clone itself: The sample carries other DNA sequences with the same CDR3. The V call is TRBV18, the J call TRBJ1-1; 9 bases are a match to TRBD1. The V segment lost 2 bases and the J segment 0 bases; nucleotides outside the gene matches: 1. The CDR3 is 15 amino acids. From germline, CDR1 is KGHSH and CDR2 LQKENI. CDR3 region: CASSPGQGLNTEAFF. For the CDR3, the DNA is TGTGCCAGCTCACCAGGACAGGGGCTGAACACTGAAGCTTTCTTT.

Here the CDR3 DNA reads TGCGCCAGCAGCTTCTACAAAACCGGGACAGGGGTCGAGCAGTACTTC. Residues: CASSFYKTGTGVEQYF. V is TRBV5-1 and J is TRBJ2-7, with 10 bases that match TRBD1. The V gene end was trimmed by 2 bases and the J gene end by 6 bases; junction bases not matched to a gene: 11. Germline V gene data show CDR1 as SGHRS and CDR2 as YFSETQ. The CDR3 loop spans 16 amino acids.

This clone was counted between two and nine times. The chain uses TRBV6-5 and TRBJ1-5; no firm D call. V gave up 8 bases and J gave up 1 base, with 9 bases separating them. This CDR3 is 13 amino acids long. Germline lookup yields CDR1 MNHEY and CDR2 SVGAGI. CDR3 sequence: CASREGSNQPQHF. The CDR3, as DNA: TGTGCCAGCCGGGAGGGAAGCAATCAGCCCCAGCATTTT.

The table lists this clone with a count of one. The chain couples TRBV29-1 to TRBJ2-1; 14 bases match TRBD2. Germline V lookup: CDR1 SQVTM, CDR2 ANQGSEA. The V and J ends lost 7 bases and 15 bases, in that order; junction bases with no gene match: 8. The CDR3 extends over 12 amino acids. The CDR3 DNA sequence: TGCAGCGCCGGGGGGACTAGCGGGAGAGGGTTCTTC. It specifies CSAGGTSGRGFF.

V usage is TRBV6-6 and J usage is TRBJ1-6, with no clear D. Germline assignment: CDR1 MNHNY and CDR2 SVGAGI (reference sequence). V was trimmed by 7 bases and J by 10 bases, leaving 20 bases between them. CDR3 length: 15 amino acids. CDR3 sequence reads: CASTSLRGQFSPLHF. The CDR3 coding sequence is TGTGCCAGCACCTCCTTGAGAGGGCAGTTCTCACCCCTCCACTTT.

The gene calls are TRBV5-1 and TRBJ1-1; 10 bases line up with TRBD1. V lost 5 bases and J lost 11; bases outside the gene matches: 12. From germline, CDR1 is SGHRS and CDR2 YFSETQ. The length of the CDR3 is 14 residues. The CDR3 is CASRPDRGPFVAFF. CDR3 DNA: TGCGCCAGCAGGCCTGACAGGGGGCCTTTCGTTGCTTTCTTT.

The V call is TRBV6-6, the J call TRBJ1-1; the match to TRBD1 covers 7 bases. Germline CDR1 MNHNY, CDR2 SVGAGI (reference sequence). The CDR3 loop spans 12 amino acids. The J segment lost 7 bases and the V segment lost 8 bases, leaving 7 bases of the junction unmatched. The CDR3 sequence: CASSDRAGEAFF. The CDR3 DNA is TGTGCCAGCTCAGACAGGGCGGGTGAAGCTTTCTTT.

This rearrangement joins TRBV5-1 to TRBJ1-6, with 10 bases matching TRBD1. The germline gives CDR1 SGHRS, CDR2 YFSETQ. The CDR3 consists of 14 residues. J gave up 14 bases and V 4 bases, and 9 bases lay outside the gene matches. The CDR3 sequence is CASSRTGGPAALHF. The CDR3, as DNA: TGCGCCAGCAGCCGGACAGGGGGACCCGCCGCCCTCCACTTT.

V gene TRBV5-1 combines with J gene TRBJ2-7; the match to TRBD2 covers 13 bases. The CDR3 sequence is 15 residues long. With V trimmed by 4 bases and J by 6 bases, 7 bases remained unmatched. The germline V gene encodes CDR1 SGHRS and CDR2 YFSETQ. CDR3: CASSPGLAGASEQYF. The CDR3 DNA reads as TGCGCCAGCAGCCCCGGACTAGCGGGAGCCAGCGAGCAGTACTTC.

This clone was detected only a few times. The chain is built from TRBV9 and TRBJ2-3; D is possibly TRBD2 (5 bases). The CDR3 runs to 13 residues. Germline lookup yields CDR1 SGDLS and CDR2 YYNGEE. Trimming took 4 bases from V and 6 from J, leaving 12 bases between them. The CDR3 protein is CASSPRTFDTQYF. The DNA of the CDR3 is TGTGCCAGCAGCCCCCGGACTTTTGATACGCAGTATTTT.

This rearrangement joins TRBV19 to TRBJ2-3; 8 bases map to TRBD2. The CDR3 contains 14 residues. Losses at the gene ends were 6 bases for V and 0 bases for J; bases not matched to a gene: 2. CDR1 and CDR2 from the germline V gene are LNHDA and SQIVND (reference sequence). CDR3 coding DNA: TGTGCCAGTAGGCCTAGCGGGAGCACAGATACGCAGTATTTT. Amino acid sequence: CASRPSGSTDTQYF.